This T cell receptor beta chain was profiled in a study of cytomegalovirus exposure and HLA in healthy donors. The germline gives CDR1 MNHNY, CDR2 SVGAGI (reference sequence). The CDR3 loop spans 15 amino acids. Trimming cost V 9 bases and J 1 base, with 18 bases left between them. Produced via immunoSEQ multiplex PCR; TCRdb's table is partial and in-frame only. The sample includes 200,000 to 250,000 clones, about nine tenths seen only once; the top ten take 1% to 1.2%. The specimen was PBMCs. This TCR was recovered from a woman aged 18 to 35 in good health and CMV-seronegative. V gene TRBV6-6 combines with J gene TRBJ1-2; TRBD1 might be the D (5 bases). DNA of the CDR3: TGTGCCAGTACCCTCCGGAGTCAGGGTAACTATGGCTACACCTTC. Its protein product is CASTLRSQGNYGYTF.